The rows below give T cell receptor beta chains drawn from one sample of a study of shared clonotypes between healthy human individuals. Sequencing used immunoSEQ multiplex PCR; TCRdb keeps in-frame clones, though not all of them. This sample has around 2.3 million clones; approximately 96% occur once, and the top ten carry roughly 0.13%. Sequencing used naive CD4+ T cells sorted from blood. The source of these receptors is a man between 18 and 29 years old in good health. Both conserved end residues are trimmed from each CDR3. Each record gives: V gene, CDR3 length, CDR3 protein.

TRBV6-6	13	ASSYEGAPVVEAF
TRBV7-9	12	ASSLISYSYEQY
TRBV2	12	ASSEAVSYQPQH
TRBV7-8	15	ASSLVRAGYSNQPQH
TRBV10-2	11	ASSERGGDTQY
TRBV10-1	13	ASSESSGRAYEQY
TRBV6-6	13	ASSYRREPYNEQF
TRBV5-1	12	ASSTDRLGETQY
TRBV9	11	ASSTGLDYEQY
TRBV10-3	14	AISAFDRVLADEQF
TRBV7-9	10	ASSTSGGEQY
TRBV5-1	14	ASSLGPGDGTGELF
TRBV18	14	ASSLLLAGVGDEQF
TRBV7-8	15	ASSLGTGLRRSHEQY
TRBV5-4	15	ASSVPGASNPTDTQY
TRBV6-6	10	ASSSFGDGYT
TRBV18	12	ASSFQGFGNEQF
TRBV7-9	14	ASSLVGTGGTDTQY